This T cell receptor beta chain was sequenced in a study of radiotherapy plus CTLA-4 blockade in lung cancer. Study-wide context: Objective response was observed in roughly 20% of patients, and disease control in around 31%. General study results and limits: Reportedly, early blood T cell clone dynamics best predicted response, with interferon-beta. An expansion of tumor-derived TCR clones occurred in blood after radiotherapy plus ipilimumab.

A note on this clone: Antigen specificity is unknown.

Sequencing used immunoSEQ multiplex PCR; TCRdb keeps in-frame clones, though not all of them. The table records 55,000 to 80,000 clones, more than 75% of them present only once. Chemo-refractory metastatic non-small-cell lung cancer patients were treated with focal radiation plus CTLA-4 blockade with ipilimumab. The material sequenced was peripheral blood, taken from a patient treated with radiotherapy plus ipilimumab. This TCR was sampled from a human donor with non-small cell lung cancer who had a complete response to radiotherapy plus ipilimumab.

The CDR3 DNA sequence: TGTGCCAGCAGCCTTAGACAGGGCGGAGATGTAAGCAATCAGCCCCAGCATTTT. The encoded protein is CASSLRQGGDVSNQPQHF. The chain uses TRBV7-2 and TRBJ1-5; 7 bases are shared with TRBD1. Germline CDR1 is SGHTA and CDR2 is FQGNSA. The CDR3 contains 18 residues. The V and J ends lost 5 bases and 1 base, in that order; junction bases with no gene match: 14. The complete variable domain, with remaining parts taken from reference TRBV7-2 and TRBJ1-5, reads GAGVSQSPSNKVTEKGKDVELRCDPISGHTALYWYRQSLGQGLEFLIYFQGNSAPDKSGLPSDRFSAERTGGSVSTLTIQRTQQEDSAVYLCASSLRQGGDVSNQPQHFGDGTRLSIL.